This TCR beta chain originates from a study of T cells expressing NK-cell markers. Study findings and constraints: Also leading the CD3+CD56-NKG2C+ fraction in several donors were these clonotypes.

The germline gives CDR1 LGHNA, CDR2 YNFKEQ. The length of the CDR3 is 11 residues. Points on this clonotype: Its antigen remains unidentified.

One entry per CDR3 protein, without DNA, is what TCRdb gives after re-calling the 5' RACE reads. This sample's clone table lists a few hundred thousand distinct CDR3 sequences. Specimen: blood T cells: a sorted CD56 or NKG2C T cell subset, CD4+ or CD8+ T cells, or bulk PBMC T cells (not recorded which). This sequence joins TRBV4-2 and TRBJ2-3. The clonotype originates from a man aged 18 to 30 in good health. CDR3 amino acids: CASSNLDTQYF.